This TCR beta chain was found in a study of human T cells and chemical hapten exposure. The CDR3 runs to 15 residues. After removal of 2 bases from V and 2 bases from J, the junction contained 5 bases not matched to a gene. Germline CDR1 is MNHEY and CDR2 is SVGEGT. Findings and caveats of the study: Expanded TCRs grouped into significantly more large CDR3 similarity clusters than controls produced.

As concerns this clonotype: Antigen: not known.

A single record per CDR3 protein comes from TCRdb applying MiXCR to the RACE reads. In the table there are 200,000 to 300,000 distinct CDR3 sequences, over 8% of which are singletons. As to time point: pre-sensitization, week 0. Treatment meaning: therapeutic diphenylcyclopropenone sensitization with weekly scalp DPC. The sequence was collected from a woman aged 40 to 50 with alopecia areata. Some clones in this sample may be carry-over from other donors' samples. The chain employs TRBV6-2 or TRBV6-3 and TRBJ2-5; 7 bases map to TRBD1. The source was whole blood, collected in connection with sensitization to the hapten diphenylcyclopropenone (DPC). Here the CDR3 reads CASSYGTAGQETQYF. The CDR3 nucleotides are TGTGCCAGCAGTTACGGGACAGCCGGGCAAGAGACCCAGTACTTC.